The 29 T cell receptor beta chains given below trace back to one sample, sequenced in a study of follicular helper T cells after annual influenza vaccination. Profiling relied on immunoSEQ multiplex PCR, and the TCRdb table lists in-frame clones only, not all of them. Of 11,000 to 15,000 clones listed, approximately 84% are singletons. Time point: 2014-2015 season, pre-vaccination. Sequenced material: CXCR5- memory CD4+ T cells sorted from blood, taken on the day of influenza vaccination. Receptors originate from an adult who received the influenza vaccine.

This chain connects TRBV6-4 to TRBJ2-7; 12 bases match TRBD2. The V segment lost 6 bases and the J segment 3 bases; nucleotides outside the gene matches: 3. CDR1 and CDR2 from the germline V gene are MRHNA and SNTAGT. The CDR3 length is 14 residues. In DNA, the CDR3 is TGTGCCAGCAGGATGACTAGCGGGAGCTACGAGCAGTACTTC. It translates to CASRMTSGSYEQYF.

The chain has TRBV11-2 and TRBJ1-3, with D maybe TRBD1 (5 bases). Germline CDR1 and CDR2: SGHAT and FQNNGV. The CDR3 runs 17 residues. Trimming cost V 1 base and J 4 bases, with 17 bases left between them. The CDR3 loop reads CASSLALTSTAGNTIYF. The CDR3 bases are TGTGCCAGCAGCTTAGCTTTGACCTCGACAGCAGGAAACACCATATATTTT.

The chain combines TRBV28 with TRBJ1-6; a weak D match, TRBD1 (6 bases). Germline lookup yields CDR1 MDHEN and CDR2 SYDVKM. The length of the CDR3 is 12 residues. Between the trimmed V and J ends, which lost 6 bases and 14 bases, there was a span of 14 bases. DNA for the CDR3: TGTGCCAGCAGCAGCGGACAGCCGGCCCTCCACTTT. Translating gives CASSSGQPALHF.

The genes are TRBV6-4 and TRBJ2-1, with D possibly matching TRBD2 (6 bases). Germline CDR1 is MRHNA and CDR2 is SNTAGT. CDR3 size: 11 residues. Trimming cost V 6 bases and J 12 bases, with 12 bases left between them. The CDR3 region has the DNA TGTGCCAGCAGGAAAAGGCGGGGGCAGTTCTTC. As protein: CASRKRRGQFF.

This chain uses TRBV18 with TRBJ2-3, with 11 bases matching TRBD2. In germline, CDR1 is KGHSH, CDR2 LQKENI. Losses at the gene ends were 7 bases for V and 0 bases for J; bases not matched to a gene: 3. The CDR3 has 15 residues. For the CDR3, the DNA is TGTGCCAGCTTACTAGCGGGGGCGAGCACAGATACGCAGTATTTT. Amino acid sequence: CASLLAGASTDTQYF.

This chain connects TRBV18 to TRBJ2-1, with 16 nucleotides matching TRBD2. V dropped 0 bases and J dropped 7; count of bases not matched to a gene: 3. The CDR3 loop spans 17 amino acids. Germline CDR1 is KGHSH and CDR2 is LQKENI. The CDR3 DNA follows: TGTGCCAGCTCACCACCGGGACTAGCGGGGGGGCCTAATGAGCAGTTCTTC. This codes for CASSPPGLAGGPNEQFF.

The chain carries TRBV29-1 and TRBJ2-7, with unresolved D. The CDR3 consists of 12 residues. Germline loops: CDR1 SQVTM, CDR2 ANQGSEA. CDR3 bases: TGCACCGGGCCGCGTGAGAGCTACGAGCAGTACTTC. Amino acid sequence: CTGPRESYEQYF.

The chain joins TRBV5-6 to TRBJ2-5; TRBD1 is a possible D gene (5 bases). The V and J ends lost 5 bases and 5 bases respectively, with 13 bases between them. Germline CDR1 SGHDT, CDR2 YYEEEE. The CDR3 has 13 amino acids. The CDR3: CASRLQGRETQYF. As DNA, the CDR3 is TGTGCCAGCAGACTCCAGGGTAGGGAGACCCAGTACTTC.

The V gene is TRBV5-8, the J gene TRBJ2-1; a weak D match, TRBD1 (5 bases). This CDR3 spans 13 amino acids. Germline CDR1 SGHTS, CDR2 YDEGEE. The V and J ends lost 7 bases and 3 bases respectively, with 11 bases between them. CDR3 coding DNA: TGTGCCAGCCGACCAGGGATCTACAATGAGCAGTTCTTC. Protein sequence: CASRPGIYNEQFF.

The V gene is TRBV15, the J gene TRBJ2-3, with 7 bases fitting TRBD1. Losses at the gene ends were 0 bases for V and 0 bases for J; bases not matched to a gene: 6. This CDR3 has 17 amino acids. Germline V lookup: CDR1 LNHNV, CDR2 YYDKDF (reference sequence). The CDR3 DNA follows: TGTGCCACCAGCAGAGAAAAGACAGGGCGTAGCACAGATACGCAGTATTTT. Translation gives CATSREKTGRSTDTQYF.

The chain has TRBV4-3 and TRBJ1-1; tentative D call: TRBD1 (5 bases). There are 15 residues in the CDR3. The germline V gene has CDR1 LGHNA and CDR2 YSLEER. Trimming took 0 bases from V and 3 from J, leaving 11 bases between them. For the CDR3, the DNA is TGCGCCAGCAGCCAAGATTGGGGGAGGGACACTGAAGCTTTCTTT. It is translated as CASSQDWGRDTEAFF.

J is TRBJ2-3 and V is TRBV14, with D tentatively TRBD1 (5 bases). V was cut by 1 base and J by 11 bases, with 13 bases left in between. From germline, CDR1 is SGHDN and CDR2 FVKESK. The CDR3 runs 13 residues. The CDR3 DNA follows: TGTGCCAGCAGCCAAGGTTGGCAGGGCAAGCAGTATTTT. Translation: CASSQGWQGKQYF. Using reference TRBV14 and TRBJ2-3 for the parts outside the CDR3, the full variable domain is EAGVTQFPSHSVIEKGQTVTLRCDPISGHDNLYWYRRVMGKEIKFLLHFVKESKQDESGMPNNRFLAERTGGTYSTLKVQPAELEDSGVYFCASSQGWQGKQYFGPGTRLTVL.

The chain carries TRBV7-9 and TRBJ2-3; weak D call: TRBD2 (5 bases). With 3 bases removed from V and 4 bases from J, the gap between germline ends came to 20 bases. Looked up from germline, CDR1 is SEHNR and CDR2 is FQNEAQ (reference sequence). The CDR3 length is 17 residues. The CDR3 sequence is CASSFSPPGRFSDTQYF. In nucleotides, the CDR3 is TGTGCCAGCAGCTTTTCTCCACCGGGGAGATTTTCAGATACGCAGTATTTT.

V gene TRBV4-1 combines with J gene TRBJ2-1; 10 nucleotides match TRBD2. J was trimmed by 7 bases and V by 2 bases; bases with no gene match: 17. The CDR3 length is 19 residues. Germline loops: CDR1 MGHRA, CDR2 YSYEKL. The CDR3 DNA reads TGCGCCAGCAGCCAAAATCGGCTAGCGGGGGCAGAAAAAAGAAATGAGCAGTTCTTC. Residues: CASSQNRLAGAEKRNEQFF.

The chain couples TRBV6-7 to TRBJ2-3, with TRBD2 matching over 12 bases. TRBV6-7 is an ORF; its function is uncertain. The V and J ends lost 6 bases and 2 bases, in that order; junction bases with no gene match: 12. CDR3 length: 18 residues. As DNA, the CDR3 is TGTGCCAGCAGCTCGACTGAGACTAGCGGGGGCCCCACAGATACGCAGTATTTT. Translated: CASSSTETSGGPTDTQYF.

This clone was seen once. The chain joins TRBV28 to TRBJ2-2; 7 nucleotides agree with TRBD1. V shed 2 bases and J 5 bases; nucleotides not matched to a gene: 5. The CDR3 totals 15 residues. Germline V CDR1 and CDR2: MDHEN, SYDVKM. Here the CDR3 DNA reads TGTGCCAGCAGTTTAACAGGGGTTCGGACCGGGGAGCTGTTTTTT. Amino acids: CASSLTGVRTGELFF.

There are a few counts of this clone. The genes are TRBV27 and TRBJ2-7; D remains ambiguous. The V gene's germline CDR1 is MNHEY and CDR2 SMNVEV (reference sequence). The CDR3 has 16 amino acids. The V end was cut by 3 bases, the J end by 1 base, with 16 bases between. Here the CDR3 DNA reads TGTGCCAGCAGTTTGCGGCACCTACATTTATCCTACGAGCAGTACTTC. This encodes CASSLRHLHLSYEQYF.

The chain employs TRBV7-3 and TRBJ2-5; D remains unclear. Germline lookup yields CDR1 SGHTA and CDR2 FQGTGA. V lost 2 bases and J 5 bases, leaving 9 bases between the germline ends. The CDR3 runs 13 residues. In DNA, the CDR3 is TGTGCCAGCAGCTTATCTGGGGTGGAGACCCAGTACTTC. Translated, it gives CASSLSGVETQYF.

V usage is TRBV11-2 and J usage is TRBJ1-5; unclear D gene. V lost 0 bases to trimming and J lost 6 bases, with 6 bases between them. Germline V CDR1 and CDR2: SGHAT, FQNNGV. The CDR3 is made up of 13 amino acids. CDR3 residues: CASSLDVGQPQHF. In DNA form, the CDR3 reads TGTGCCAGCAGCTTAGACGTTGGTCAGCCCCAGCATTTT.

The chain joins TRBV7-8 to TRBJ2-5; 7 bases agree with TRBD1. CDR1 and CDR2 (germline): SGHVS, FQNEAQ. The CDR3 sequence is 15 residues long. J was trimmed by 1 base and V by 4 bases; bases with no gene match: 6. CDR3 bases: TGTGCCAGCAGCTCCTCAGGGGGAGTCCAAGAGACCCAGTACTTC. Protein product: CASSSSGGVQETQYF.

The J gene is TRBJ1-6, the V gene TRBV19; perhaps TRBD1 as D (6 bases). Germline CDR1 LNHDA, CDR2 SQIVND (reference sequence). Trimming cost V 5 bases and J 6 bases, with 14 bases left between them. There are 15 residues in the CDR3. The CDR3 nucleotides are TGTGCCAGTAGTGTTGGACAGCTTGTTAATTCACCCCTCCACTTT. This codes for CASSVGQLVNSPLHF.

The chain joins TRBV27 to TRBJ1-1, with D maybe TRBD1 (6 bases). V lost 6 bases and J lost 7, with 21 bases in between. The length of the CDR3 is 15 residues. Germline V gives CDR1 MNHEY, CDR2 SMNVEV (reference sequence). The CDR3 here is CASRTTPSGAGEAFF. The DNA for the CDR3 is TGTGCCAGCAGGACGACTCCCTCAGGGGCCGGTGAAGCTTTCTTT.

The chain is built from TRBV5-6 and TRBJ1-1; D not certain. The ends were cut back, 1 base at V and 1 base at J, with 8 bases in the middle. The CDR3 has 14 amino acids. CDR1 is SGHDT, CDR2 YYEEEE, per germline. CDR3 sequence: CASSLIARNTEAFF. The CDR3 DNA is TGTGCCAGCAGCTTGATCGCCCGGAACACTGAAGCTTTCTTT.

The chain uses TRBV11-3 and TRBJ1-1; maybe TRBD1 (5 bases). The V end was cut by 4 bases, the J end by 9 bases, with 15 bases between. This CDR3 comprises 13 residues. Per the germline V gene, CDR1 is SGHNT and CDR2 is YENEEA. The CDR3: CASSSGTEGKAFF. The CDR3 coding sequence is TGTGCCAGCAGCTCCGGAACCGAGGGGAAAGCTTTCTTT.

This sequence joins TRBV6-6 and TRBJ1-1; tentatively, D is TRBD1 (5 bases). This CDR3 is built from 14 residues. The V and J ends lost 6 bases and 1 base respectively, with 12 bases between them. In germline, CDR1 is MNHNY, CDR2 SVGAGI (reference sequence). The CDR3 reads CASRGVGENTEAFF. The CDR3 DNA reads as TGTGCCAGCAGGGGGGTGGGAGAGAACACTGAAGCTTTCTTT.

Only one count was recorded for this clone. The chain couples TRBV30 to TRBJ2-7, with a possible D match to TRBD1 (6 bases). This CDR3 is built from 14 residues. In germline, CDR1 is GTSNPN, CDR2 SVGIG (reference sequence). The V and J ends lost 3 bases and 5 bases respectively, with 17 bases between them. The DNA of the CDR3 is TGTGCCTGGAGGTCTCTAAGGGGGTGGCACGAGCAGTACTTC. Translated: CAWRSLRGWHEQYF.

The rearrangement uses TRBV7-6 and TRBJ1-6, with 10 nucleotides matching TRBD1. The V and J ends lost 5 bases and 6 bases, in that order; junction bases with no gene match: 7. This CDR3 comprises 16 residues. CDR1 is SGHVS and CDR2 is FNYEAQ in the germline V gene. In DNA, the CDR3 is TGTGCCAGCAGCCCGGGGGGGACAGGGGTTAATTCACCCCTCCACTTT. Translating it yields CASSPGGTGVNSPLHF.

On this clone: Other DNA sequences in this sample translate to the same CDR3. The DNA for the CDR3 is TGTGCCAGCAGCCAGGGTCTTAATCAGCCCCAGCATTTT. Translating gives CASSQGLNQPQHF. The genes are TRBV14 and TRBJ1-5, with D hard to call. V was cut by 3 bases and J by 4 bases, with 7 bases left in between. The CDR3 has 13 amino acids. Germline assignment: CDR1 SGHDN and CDR2 FVKESK.

This clone appeared a single time. This rearrangement joins TRBV6-1 to TRBJ2-7, with TRBD1 matching over 7 bases. J gave up 2 bases and V 6 bases, and 10 bases lay outside the gene matches. The CDR3 totals 15 residues. CDR1 MNHNS and CDR2 SASEGT come from the germline V gene. The CDR3 DNA reads TGTGCCAGCAGAACCCCCGGGACAGTTACCTACGAGCAGTACTTC. Its translation: CASRTPGTVTYEQYF.